There are many counts of the clone carrying this T cell receptor beta chain. This entry belongs to a study of neurological immune-mediated disorders. 5'RACE generated cDNA with 10-nucleotide random UMIs. TCRdb re-called the 5' RACE reads through MiXCR, storing one row per CDR3 protein. The sample has 77,000 or so distinct CDR3 sequences; around 9.9% are singletons. This clonotype originated in a man aged 50 to 60 in good health. Material: PBMCs.

The CDR3 protein is CASSQGGNTIYF. As DNA, the CDR3 is TGTGCCAGCAGCCAAGGAGGAAACACCATATATTTT. This chain joins TRBV3-1 and TRBJ1-3, with D unclear. The CDR3 runs to 12 residues. V shed 1 base and J shed 4 bases, with 2 bases lying between them. Germline V gene sequence: CDR1 LGHDT, CDR2 YNNKEL (reference sequence). Looking up the rest from reference TRBV3-1 and TRBJ1-3 gives the full variable domain: DTAVSQTPKYLVTQMGNDKSIKCEQNLGHDTMYWYKQDSKKFLKIMFSYNNKELIINETVPNRFSPKSPDKAHLNLHINSLELGDSAVYFCASSQGGNTIYFGEGSWLTVV.